The TCR beta chain described here comes from a study of cytomegalovirus exposure and HLA in healthy donors. Study-wide results and caveats: More clonal expansion characterized HLA-associated TCR beta chains than equally common others in a later analysis. 87-base-pair reads could not separate some V segments, including TRBV6-2 and TRBV6-3.

CDR1 is LNHDA and CDR2 is SQIVND in the germline V gene (reference sequence). With 7 bases clipped from V and 4 bases from J, the junction kept 6 bases outside the gene matches. The CDR3 is made up of 14 amino acids. To note about this clone: The antigen remains unidentified.

Use of 60 Vbeta and 13 Jbeta primers characterized the PCR. TCRdb's table, derived via immunoSEQ multiplex PCR, lists solely in-frame clones and lacks some. The sample contains approximately 170,000 clones, approximately 71% of which appear only once. Donors were nominally healthy when sampled, though unrecorded immune exposures were likely. The sequencing sample was made of PBMCs. The chain is built from TRBV19 and TRBJ1-4; 7 bases agree with TRBD1. The receptor was isolated from a young woman in good health and CMV-seropositive. The CDR3 loop reads CASTRGRFNEKLFF. The CDR3 bases are TGTGCCAGTACCAGGGGGAGGTTTAATGAAAAACTGTTTTTT.